A single sample gave rise to the 20 T cell receptor beta chains below, sequenced in a study of blood T cell repertoires in COVID-19. Repertoires were generated with immunoSEQ multiplex PCR, while TCRdb's copy carries only in-frame clones and drops some. The data contain more than 150,000 clones, 80% to 85% of them seen just once; the ten biggest clones take up 2.5% to 3%. Specimen: peripheral blood. The receptor set was obtained from a woman aged 55-75 years with acute or convalescent COVID-19.

V usage is TRBV15 and J usage is TRBJ1-2; D is uncertain. The CDR3 loop spans 12 amino acids. The V end was cut by 4 bases, the J end by 1 base, with 4 bases between. CDR1 is LNHNV, CDR2 YYDKDF, per germline (reference sequence). DNA for the CDR3: TGTGCCACCAGCAAGCATAACTATGGCTACACCTTC. It encodes CATSKHNYGYTF.

The chain carries TRBV7-9 and TRBJ2-7; TRBD1 matches at 8 bases. Trimming removed 4 bases from V and 5 bases from J; junction bases left unmatched: 4. Germline V gene data show CDR1 as SEHNR and CDR2 as FQNEAQ (reference sequence). The CDR3 runs to 13 residues. The chain's CDR3 is CASSSGQVDEQYF. The DNA of the CDR3 is TGTGCCAGCAGCTCGGGACAGGTCGACGAGCAGTACTTC.

The chain couples TRBV6-2 or TRBV6-3 to TRBJ1-4, with D uncertain. In germline, CDR1 is MNHEY, CDR2 SVGEGT. This CDR3 is built from 14 residues. The V end lost 4 bases, the J end lost 0 bases, and 6 bases lay between the germline ends. The CDR3: CASSFAATNEKLFF. The CDR3 DNA reads TGTGCCAGCAGTTTCGCGGCAACTAATGAAAAACTGTTTTTT.

The V call is TRBV3-1 (or the pseudogene TRBV3-2), the J call TRBJ2-7; maybe TRBD2 (6 bases). The CDR3 runs 16 residues. V gave up 2 bases and J gave up 1 base, with 15 bases separating them. The germline V gene has CDR1 LGHDT and CDR2 YNNKEL (reference sequence). CDR3 coding DNA: TGTGCCAGCAGCCAACCGTCTCGGGGACTTTCCTACGAGCAGTACTTC. Its protein product is CASSQPSRGLSYEQYF.

The chain uses TRBV6-6 and TRBJ2-7, with D tentatively TRBD2 (5 bases). This CDR3 region has 15 residues. Trimming took 0 bases from V and 4 from J, leaving 13 bases between them. CDR1 MNHNY and CDR2 SVGAGI come from the germline V gene (reference sequence). The CDR3 sequence: CASSYSRGNRYEQYF. CDR3 sequence (DNA): TGTGCCAGCAGTTACTCGAGAGGGAATCGATACGAGCAGTACTTC.

The chain joins TRBV25-1 to TRBJ1-2; 12 nucleotides align to TRBD1. This CDR3 is built from 17 residues. Germline values: CDR1 MGHDK, CDR2 SYGVNS. V dropped 5 bases and J dropped 7; count of bases not matched to a gene: 14. The CDR3 loop reads CASSQRGGTGGLGGYTF. The CDR3 DNA is TGTGCCAGCAGTCAGAGAGGAGGGACAGGGGGCTTGGGTGGCTACACCTTC.

This clone has just one count. The genes are TRBV6-5 and TRBJ2-3, with 9 bases aligning to TRBD2. The CDR3 contains 16 residues. Trimming removed 2 bases from V and 6 bases from J; junction bases left unmatched: 9. Germline V gene lookup returns CDR1 MNHEY and CDR2 SVGAGI. This CDR3 reads CASSYPQAGGQDTQYF. The DNA for the CDR3 is TGTGCCAGCAGTTACCCCCAGGCGGGGGGGCAGGATACGCAGTATTTT.

The chain is built from TRBV27 and TRBJ1-2; D is undetermined. Trimming took 2 bases from V and 5 from J, leaving 15 bases between them. The CDR3 loop spans 15 amino acids. From germline, CDR1 is MNHEY and CDR2 SMNVEV (reference sequence). The CDR3, as DNA: TGTGCCAGCAGTTTAGCCGGAGGAGGGTTTTATGGCTACACCTTC. It codes for CASSLAGGGFYGYTF.

J is TRBJ2-3 and V is TRBV2; 7 bases align to TRBD2. CDR1 is SNHLY and CDR2 is FYNNEI in the germline V gene. The junction had 7 bases not matched to a gene; V was cut back by 8 bases and J by 2 bases. The CDR3 has 14 amino acids. The CDR3 nucleotides read TGTGCCAGCTTACTGACTAGCAACACAGATACGCAGTATTTT. This sequence encodes CASLLTSNTDTQYF.

This clone was seen a handful of times. V gene TRBV7-2 combines with J gene TRBJ1-2, with 7 bases identical to TRBD1. V lost 3 bases to trimming and J lost 2 bases; unmatched junction nucleotides: 3. The CDR3 is 14 residues long. CDR1 SGHTA and CDR2 FQGNSA come from the germline V gene. This chain's CDR3 is CASSLGQRNYGYTF. The CDR3 DNA is TGTGCCAGCAGCTTGGGACAGAGGAACTATGGCTACACCTTC.

In its sample, this clone was seen many times. The chain carries TRBV9 and TRBJ2-1; 8 positions match TRBD1. The CDR3 contains 15 residues. J gave up 5 bases and V 4 bases, and 8 bases lay outside the gene matches. The germline CDR1 and CDR2 sequences are SGDLS and YYNGEE. DNA of the CDR3: TGTGCCAGCAGCTCCCGGGACAGGCCCAACAATGAGCAGTTCTTC. Encoded protein: CASSSRDRPNNEQFF.

The chain carries TRBV5-6 and TRBJ1-5; 7 bases align to TRBD1. This CDR3 has 14 residues. Germline-derived CDR1 and CDR2 are SGHDT and YYEEEE. The V segment lost 4 bases and the J segment 3 bases; nucleotides outside the gene matches: 4. The CDR3, as DNA: TGTGCCAGCAGCCCGGGACAGCTCAATCAGCCCCAGCATTTT. This sequence encodes CASSPGQLNQPQHF.

A single count supports this clone. The J gene is TRBJ2-3, the V gene TRBV5-1; weak D call: TRBD2 (7 bases). The V end lost 0 bases, the J end lost 0 bases, and 11 bases lay between the germline ends. The V gene's germline CDR1 is SGHRS and CDR2 YFSETQ. The CDR3 extends over 16 amino acids. CDR3 coding DNA: TGCGCCAGCAGCTTGGCGGCGGGGGCCAGCACAGATACGCAGTATTTT. This sequence encodes CASSLAAGASTDTQYF.

This clone occurred once. The J gene is TRBJ2-3, the V gene TRBV7-2; 8 bases are a match to TRBD1. The CDR3 totals 14 residues. Germline-derived CDR1 and CDR2 are SGHTA and FQGNSA. V gave up 1 base and J gave up 9 bases; unmatched junction bases: 6. The CDR3 protein is CASSLGTGTTTQYF. In DNA form, the CDR3 reads TGTGCCAGCAGCTTAGGGACAGGGACGACAACGCAGTATTTT.

This chain joins TRBV3-1 (or the pseudogene TRBV3-2) and TRBJ2-3; TRBD2 aligns across 9 bases. Germline V gene lookup returns CDR1 LGHDT and CDR2 YNNKEL (reference sequence). The length of the CDR3 is 13 residues. CDR3 in DNA: TGTCTACTGAGCGGGGGGTGGGCAGATACGCAGTATTTT. This encodes CLLSGGWADTQYF.

The V call is TRBV5-6, the J call TRBJ2-7; D gene ambiguous. CDR3 length: 13 residues. V lost 3 bases, J lost 3 bases, and 10 bases lay in between. Germline CDR1 reads SGHDT; CDR2 reads YYEEEE. The CDR3 DNA reads TGTGCCAGCAGCTCCACTACGCTCTACGAGCAGTACTTC. As protein: CASSSTTLYEQYF.

This clone occurred a few times. This rearrangement joins TRBV19 to TRBJ1-5; D not certain. CDR3 length: 16 residues. CDR1 and CDR2 (germline): LNHDA, SQIVND (reference sequence). Trimming removed 5 bases at V and 3 bases at J, with 17 bases between. This CDR3 is CASSPRVSQINQPQHF. CDR3 DNA sequence: TGTGCCAGTAGTCCTCGGGTTTCGCAGATCAATCAGCCCCAGCATTTT.

The J gene is TRBJ2-2, the V gene TRBV15, with 8 bases lining up with TRBD2. CDR3 length equals 17 residues. Germline trimming cut 3 bases from V and 6 bases from J; bases unmatched to any gene: 12. Germline V gives CDR1 LNHNV, CDR2 YYDKDF (reference sequence). Here the CDR3 DNA reads TGTGCCACCAGCAGCGGCCCGGGACTAGGAAGGCCCGGGGAGCTGTTTTTT. It codes for CATSSGPGLGRPGELFF.

This chain uses TRBV10-3 with TRBJ1-2; D possibly corresponds to TRBD1 (6 bases). This CDR3 region has 14 residues. Germline lookup yields CDR1 ENHRY and CDR2 SYGVKD. Trimming took off 6 bases at V and 2 bases at J, with 13 bases between the two ends. CDR3 bases: TGTGCCATCAGGGCCGGGGGGGGCAACTATGGCTACACCTTC. Amino acid sequence: CAIRAGGGNYGYTF.

J is TRBJ1-6 and V is TRBV6-6, with D unresolved. The length of the CDR3 is 16 residues. V lost 2 bases and J lost 0, with 8 bases in between. CDR1 MNHNY and CDR2 SVGAGI come from the germline V gene (reference sequence). The CDR3 DNA follows: TGTGCCAGCAGTTACGGCGGCCGCTCCTATAATTCACCCCTCCACTTT. Encoded protein: CASSYGGRSYNSPLHF.